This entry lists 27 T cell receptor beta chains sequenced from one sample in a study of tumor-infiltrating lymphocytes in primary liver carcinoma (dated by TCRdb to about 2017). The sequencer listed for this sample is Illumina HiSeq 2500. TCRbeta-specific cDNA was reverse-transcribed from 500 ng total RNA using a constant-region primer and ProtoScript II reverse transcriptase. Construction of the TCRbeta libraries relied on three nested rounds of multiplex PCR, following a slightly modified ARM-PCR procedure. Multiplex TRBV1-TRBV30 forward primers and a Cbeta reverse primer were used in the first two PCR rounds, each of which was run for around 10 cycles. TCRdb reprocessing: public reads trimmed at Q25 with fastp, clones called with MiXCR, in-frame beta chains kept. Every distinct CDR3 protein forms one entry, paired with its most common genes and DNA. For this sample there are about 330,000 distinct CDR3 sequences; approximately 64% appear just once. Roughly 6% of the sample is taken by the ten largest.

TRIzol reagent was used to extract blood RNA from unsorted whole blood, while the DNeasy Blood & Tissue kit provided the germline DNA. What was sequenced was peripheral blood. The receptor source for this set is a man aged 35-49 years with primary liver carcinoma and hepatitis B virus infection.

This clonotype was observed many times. CDR3 nucleotide sequence: TGTGCCAGCAGCCAGAACCCTTCGACGCCGGGGCAGTTCTTC. Protein: CASSQNPSTPGQFF. This sequence joins TRBV4-2 and TRBJ2-1; D is uncertain. Germline loops: CDR1 LGHNA, CDR2 YNFKEQ. CDR3 length equals 14 residues. Trimming left V 3 bases short and J 12 bases short, with 18 bases between.

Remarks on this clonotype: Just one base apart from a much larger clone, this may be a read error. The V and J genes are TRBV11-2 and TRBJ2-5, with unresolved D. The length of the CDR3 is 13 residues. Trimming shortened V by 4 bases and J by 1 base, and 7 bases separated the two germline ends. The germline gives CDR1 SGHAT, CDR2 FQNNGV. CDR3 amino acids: CASSSVAQETQYF. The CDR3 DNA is TGTGCCAGCAGCTCAGTAGCCCAAGAGACCCAGTACTTC. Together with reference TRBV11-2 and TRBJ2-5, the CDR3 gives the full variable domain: EAGVAQSPRYKIIEKRQSVAFWCNPISGHATLYWYQQILGQGPKLLIQFQNNGVVDDSQLPKDRFSAERLKGVDSTLKIQPAKLEDSAVYLCASSSVAQETQYFGPGTRLLVL.

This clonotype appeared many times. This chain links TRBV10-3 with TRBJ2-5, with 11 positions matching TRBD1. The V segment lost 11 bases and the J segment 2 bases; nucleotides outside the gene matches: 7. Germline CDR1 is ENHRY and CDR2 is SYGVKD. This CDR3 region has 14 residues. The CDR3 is CAARTGGRQETQYF. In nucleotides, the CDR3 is TGTGCCGCCAGGACAGGGGGCCGGCAAGAGACCCAGTACTTC.

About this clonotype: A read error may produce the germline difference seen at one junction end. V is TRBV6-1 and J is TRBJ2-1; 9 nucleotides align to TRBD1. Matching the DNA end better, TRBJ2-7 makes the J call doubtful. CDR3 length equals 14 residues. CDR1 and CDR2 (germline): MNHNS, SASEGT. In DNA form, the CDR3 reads TGTACCAGCAGCTGGACAGGGGAAGGCAATGAGCAGTACTTC. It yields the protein CTSSWTGEGNEQYF.

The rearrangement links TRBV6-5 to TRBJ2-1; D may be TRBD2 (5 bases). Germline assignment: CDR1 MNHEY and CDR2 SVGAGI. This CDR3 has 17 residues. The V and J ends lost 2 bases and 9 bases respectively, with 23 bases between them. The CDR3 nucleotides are TGTGCCAGCAGTTACCCTATTCGGGAACTAGTGGAAAGTGAGCAGTTCTTC. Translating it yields CASSYPIRELVESEQFF.

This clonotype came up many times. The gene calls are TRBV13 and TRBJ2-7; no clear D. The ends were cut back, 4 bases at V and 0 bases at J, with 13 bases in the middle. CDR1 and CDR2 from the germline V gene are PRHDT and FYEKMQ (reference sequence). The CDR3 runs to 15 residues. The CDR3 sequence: CASSSRLTPSYEQYF. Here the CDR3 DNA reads TGTGCCAGCAGCTCTAGATTAACTCCCTCCTACGAGCAGTACTTC.

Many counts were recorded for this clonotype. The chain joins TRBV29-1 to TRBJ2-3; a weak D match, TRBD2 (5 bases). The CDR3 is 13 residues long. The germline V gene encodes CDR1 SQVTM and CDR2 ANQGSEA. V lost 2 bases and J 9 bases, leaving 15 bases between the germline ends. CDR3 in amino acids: CSVEREGGTTQYF. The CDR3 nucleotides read TGCAGCGTTGAAAGGGAAGGAGGTACGACGCAGTATTTT.

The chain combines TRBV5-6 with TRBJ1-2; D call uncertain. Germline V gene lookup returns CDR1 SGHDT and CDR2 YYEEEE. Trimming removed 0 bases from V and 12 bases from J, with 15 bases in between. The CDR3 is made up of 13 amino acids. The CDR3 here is CASSLVAAGGHTF. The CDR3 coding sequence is TGTGCCAGCAGCTTGGTTGCGGCAGGAGGCCACACCTTC.

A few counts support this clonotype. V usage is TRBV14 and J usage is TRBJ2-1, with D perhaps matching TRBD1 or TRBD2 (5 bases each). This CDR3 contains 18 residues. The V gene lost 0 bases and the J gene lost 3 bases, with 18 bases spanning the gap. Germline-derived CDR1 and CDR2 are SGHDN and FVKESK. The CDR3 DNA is TGTGCCAGCAGCCAAGATAAGTGGGGGAGTGGGGGCTACAATGAGCAGTTCTTC. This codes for CASSQDKWGSGGYNEQFF.

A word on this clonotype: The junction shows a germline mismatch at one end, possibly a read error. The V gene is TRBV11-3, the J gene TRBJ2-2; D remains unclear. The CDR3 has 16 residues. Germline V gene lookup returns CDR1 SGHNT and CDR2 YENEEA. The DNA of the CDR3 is TGTACCAGCAGCTTAGTAGCCGGAGTGAACACCGGGGAGCTGTTTTTT. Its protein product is CTSSLVAGVNTGELFF.

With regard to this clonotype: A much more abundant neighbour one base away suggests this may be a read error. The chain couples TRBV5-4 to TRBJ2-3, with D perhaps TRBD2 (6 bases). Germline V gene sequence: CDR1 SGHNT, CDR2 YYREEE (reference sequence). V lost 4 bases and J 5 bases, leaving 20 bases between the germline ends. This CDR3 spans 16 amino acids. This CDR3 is CASSAGRGLQGDTQYF. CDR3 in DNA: TGTGCCAGCAGCGCGGGCCGGGGGTTGCAGGGAGATACGCAGTATTTT.

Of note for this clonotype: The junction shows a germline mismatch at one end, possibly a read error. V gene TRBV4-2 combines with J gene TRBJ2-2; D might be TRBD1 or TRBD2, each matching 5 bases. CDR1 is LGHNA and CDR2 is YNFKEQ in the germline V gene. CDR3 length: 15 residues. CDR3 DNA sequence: TGTGCCAGCAGCAACGGAGACAGAAACACCGGGGAGCTATTTTTT. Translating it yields CASSNGDRNTGELFF.

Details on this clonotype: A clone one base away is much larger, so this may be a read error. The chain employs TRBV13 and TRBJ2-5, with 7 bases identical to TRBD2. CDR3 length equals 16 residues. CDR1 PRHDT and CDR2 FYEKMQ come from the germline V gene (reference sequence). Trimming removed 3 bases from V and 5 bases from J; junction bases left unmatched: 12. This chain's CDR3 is CASSLEKGGPGETQYF. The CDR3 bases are TGTGCCAGCAGCTTGGAAAAGGGAGGGCCAGGGGAGACCCAGTACTTC.

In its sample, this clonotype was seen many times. The CDR3 loop is CAISYKREGNEQYF. The CDR3 region has the DNA TGTGCCATCAGTTACAAGCGGGAGGGAAACGAGCAGTACTTC. The chain carries TRBV10-3 and TRBJ2-7; 10 bases fit TRBD2. The J segment lost 5 bases and the V segment lost 5 bases, leaving 6 bases of the junction unmatched. This CDR3 spans 14 amino acids. Germline CDR1 reads ENHRY; CDR2 reads SYGVKD.

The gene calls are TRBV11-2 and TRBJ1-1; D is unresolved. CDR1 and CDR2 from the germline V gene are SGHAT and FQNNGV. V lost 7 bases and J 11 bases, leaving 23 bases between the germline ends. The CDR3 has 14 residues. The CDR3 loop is CASNQNSLSGEAFF. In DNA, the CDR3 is TGTGCCAGCAACCAAAACAGCCTTTCGGGTGAGGCTTTCTTT.

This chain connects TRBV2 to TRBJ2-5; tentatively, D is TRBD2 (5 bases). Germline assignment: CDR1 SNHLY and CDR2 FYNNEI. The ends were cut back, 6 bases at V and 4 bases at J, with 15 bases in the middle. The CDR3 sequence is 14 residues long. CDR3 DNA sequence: TGTGCCAGCAGGGACGAACTAGTTGCAGAGACCCAGTACTTC. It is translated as CASRDELVAETQYF.

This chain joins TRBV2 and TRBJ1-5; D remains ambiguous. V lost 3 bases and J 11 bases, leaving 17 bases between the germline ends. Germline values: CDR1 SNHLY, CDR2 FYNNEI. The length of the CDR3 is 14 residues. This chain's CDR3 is CASSDVVPGKSQHF. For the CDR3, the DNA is TGTGCCAGCAGTGACGTGGTCCCTGGAAAGTCCCAGCATTTT.

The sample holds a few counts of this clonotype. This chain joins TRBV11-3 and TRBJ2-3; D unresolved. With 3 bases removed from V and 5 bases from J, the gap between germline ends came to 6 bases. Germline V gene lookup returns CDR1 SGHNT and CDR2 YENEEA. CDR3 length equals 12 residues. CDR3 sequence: CASSFNEDTQYF. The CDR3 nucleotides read TGTGCCAGCAGCTTCAATGAAGATACGCAGTATTTT.

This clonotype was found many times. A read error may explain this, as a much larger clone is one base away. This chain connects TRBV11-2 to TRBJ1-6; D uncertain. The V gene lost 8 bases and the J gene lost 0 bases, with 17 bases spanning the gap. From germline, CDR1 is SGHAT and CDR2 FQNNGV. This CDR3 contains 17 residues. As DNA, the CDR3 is TGTGCCAGCGGCCCCTTGACTGGGAGCTCCTATAATTCACCCCTCCACTTT. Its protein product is CASGPLTGSSYNSPLHF.

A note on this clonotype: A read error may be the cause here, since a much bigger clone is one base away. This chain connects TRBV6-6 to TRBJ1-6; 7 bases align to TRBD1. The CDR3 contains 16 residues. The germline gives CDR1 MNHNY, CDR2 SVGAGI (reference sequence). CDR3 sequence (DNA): TGTGCCAGCAGCCGACAGGGAGGGTCCTATAATTCACCCCTCCAGTTT. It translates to CASSRQGGSYNSPLQF.

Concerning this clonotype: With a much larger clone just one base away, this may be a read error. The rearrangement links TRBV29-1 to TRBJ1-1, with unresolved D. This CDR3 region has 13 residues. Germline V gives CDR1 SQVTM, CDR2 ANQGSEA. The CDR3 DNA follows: TGCAGCGTTGCGAGCAGTTTGAACACTGAAGCTTTATTT. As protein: CSVASSLNTEALF.

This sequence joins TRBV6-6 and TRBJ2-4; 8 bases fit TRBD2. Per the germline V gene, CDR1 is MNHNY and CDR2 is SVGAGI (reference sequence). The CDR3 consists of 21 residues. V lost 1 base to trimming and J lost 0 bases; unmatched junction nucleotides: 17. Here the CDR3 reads CASSYLGPAGAHLLAKNIQYF. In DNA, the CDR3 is TGTGCCAGCAGTTACTTAGGACCAGCGGGAGCCCACCTACTAGCCAAAAACATTCAGTACTTC.

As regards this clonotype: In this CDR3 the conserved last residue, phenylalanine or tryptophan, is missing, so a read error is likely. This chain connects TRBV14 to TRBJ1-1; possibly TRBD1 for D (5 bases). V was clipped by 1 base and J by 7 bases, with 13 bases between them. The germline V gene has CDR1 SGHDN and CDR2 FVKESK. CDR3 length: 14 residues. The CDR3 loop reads CASSQGGGLNEAFS. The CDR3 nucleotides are TGTGCCAGCAGCCAAGGGGGGGGATTGAATGAAGCTTTCTCT.

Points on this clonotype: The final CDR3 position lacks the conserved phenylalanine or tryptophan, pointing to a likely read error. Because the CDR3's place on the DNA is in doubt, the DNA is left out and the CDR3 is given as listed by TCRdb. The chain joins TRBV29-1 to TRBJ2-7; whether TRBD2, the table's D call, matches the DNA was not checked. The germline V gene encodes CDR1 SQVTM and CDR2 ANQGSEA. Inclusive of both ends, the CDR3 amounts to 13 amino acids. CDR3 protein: CSVVGRDNYEQCL.

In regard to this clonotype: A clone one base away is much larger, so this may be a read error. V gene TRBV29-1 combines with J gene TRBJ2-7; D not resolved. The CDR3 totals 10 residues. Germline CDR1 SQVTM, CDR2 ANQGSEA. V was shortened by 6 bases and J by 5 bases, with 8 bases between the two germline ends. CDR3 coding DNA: TGCAGCGTCAGTGCACACGAGCAGTACTTC. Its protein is CSVSAHEQYF.

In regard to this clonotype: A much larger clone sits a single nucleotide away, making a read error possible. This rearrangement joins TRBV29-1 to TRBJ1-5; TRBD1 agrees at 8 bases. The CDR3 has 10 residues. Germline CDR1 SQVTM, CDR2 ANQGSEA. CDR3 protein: CSIRTGNDDF. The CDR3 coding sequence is TGCAGCATACGGACAGGGAATGATGATTTT.

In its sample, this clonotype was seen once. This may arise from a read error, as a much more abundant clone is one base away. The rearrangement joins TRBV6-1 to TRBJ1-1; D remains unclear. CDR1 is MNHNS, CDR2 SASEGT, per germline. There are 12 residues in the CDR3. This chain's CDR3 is CASSVVIAEALF. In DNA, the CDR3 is TGTGCCAGCAGCGTCGTAATCGCTGAAGCTTTGTTT.